Shown below are 24 T cell receptor beta chains from a single sample sequenced in a study of CD8 T cells in ankylosing spondylitis. Study-wide points: What seemed typical of ankylosing spondylitis blood was a TCR beta motif built from several highly homologous variants.

TCRdb reprocessed the 5' RACE reads with MiXCR, giving one entry per CDR3 protein. The repertoire holds roughly 400,000 distinct CDR3 sequences, with about a fifth as singletons. No cognate antigen is known for these TCRs. The specimen sequenced was blood, either unsorted or a sorted T cell fraction (not recorded which). The source of these receptors is a male donor with ankylosing spondylitis.

This sequence joins TRBV12-3 or TRBV12-4 and TRBJ1-6, with D hard to call. CDR3 length: 13 residues. The ends were cut back, 3 bases at V and 7 bases at J, with 7 bases in the middle. DNA of the CDR3: TGTGCCAGCAGTTTTGCCAAGAATTCACCCCTCCACTTT. Protein sequence: CASSFAKNSPLHF.

This clonotype was picked up many times. J is TRBJ2-5 and V is TRBV12-3 or TRBV12-4; possibly TRBD1 or TRBD2 for D (5 bases each). This CDR3 has 16 amino acids. V lost 3 bases and J 5 bases, leaving 19 bases between the germline ends. The CDR3 bases are TGTGCCAGCAGTTTTGCTTTGGGGGTTGGGGAGGAGACCCAGTACTTC. It specifies CASSFALGVGEETQYF.

This clonotype was recorded a few times. The gene calls are TRBV5-1 and TRBJ2-1; 8 positions agree with TRBD2. The CDR3 has 16 residues. From germline, CDR1 is SGHRS and CDR2 YFSETQ. V dropped 0 bases and J dropped 5; count of bases not matched to a gene: 7. CDR3 nucleotide sequence: TGCGCCAGCAGCTTGGAAAGCGGGAGATCCCACAATGAGCAGTTCTTC. Encoded protein: CASSLESGRSHNEQFF.

This clonotype has more than one count but fewer than ten. The chain employs TRBV5-1 and TRBJ1-2, with D possibly TRBD1 on 5 matching bases. The CDR3 has 13 amino acids. Trimming took 4 bases from V and 8 from J, leaving 15 bases between them. Germline V lookup: CDR1 SGHRS, CDR2 YFSETQ. The CDR3 loop is CASSARGIGGYTF. DNA of the CDR3: TGCGCCAGCAGCGCCCGGGGGATCGGCGGCTACACCTTC.

In its sample, this clonotype was seen a few times. A read error may account for a junction end that differs from germline. The chain couples TRBV7-7 to TRBJ2-5; D is tentatively TRBD1 or TRBD2 (5 bases each). CDR1 is SSHAT and CDR2 is FNYEAQ in the germline V gene (reference sequence). CDR3 length: 14 residues. CDR3 coding DNA: TGTGCTAGCAGCCCTACAACGGGACCTGAGACCCAGTACTTC. Translating it yields CASSPTTGPETQYF.

This clonotype has only a few counts. The rearrangement links TRBV9 to TRBJ1-2; weak D call: TRBD1 (5 bases). This CDR3 has 15 amino acids. The germline gives CDR1 SGDLS, CDR2 YYNGEE. V was trimmed by 5 bases and J by 7 bases, leaving 21 bases between them. The CDR3 region has the DNA TGTGCCAGCAGTCTCTCCGGGACCGCTGTGGGTGGCTACACCTTC. Protein: CASSLSGTAVGGYTF.

At least ten counts were recorded for this clonotype. This sequence joins TRBV5-1 and TRBJ1-2, with unresolved D. Germline CDR1 SGHRS, CDR2 YFSETQ. The V gene lost 4 bases and the J gene lost 3 bases, with 16 bases spanning the gap. The CDR3 runs 15 residues. CDR3 region: CASSDYLVPDYGYTF. In nucleotides, the CDR3 is TGCGCCAGCAGCGACTACTTGGTGCCTGACTATGGCTACACCTTC.

This clonotype was recorded a few times. J is TRBJ2-5 and V is TRBV5-6, with D possibly TRBD2 on 6 matching bases. Per germline, CDR1 SGHDT and CDR2 YYEEEE. The V end was cut by 0 bases, the J end by 8 bases, with 14 bases between. The length of the CDR3 is 14 residues. In DNA form, the CDR3 reads TGTGCCAGCAGCTTGGGGGACTCCAGGAGAACCCAGTACTTC. Encoded protein: CASSLGDSRRTQYF.

A few counts support this clonotype. The chain has TRBV12-3 or TRBV12-4 and TRBJ2-2; TRBD1 matches at 9 bases. The V gene end was trimmed by 6 bases and the J gene end by 6 bases; junction bases not matched to a gene: 8. The CDR3 consists of 15 residues. In DNA form, the CDR3 reads TGTGCCAGCAGCACCGGGACAGGGTACGCCGGGGAGCTGTTTTTT. The encoded protein is CASSTGTGYAGELFF.

This chain links TRBV28 with TRBJ2-5, with 9 bases matching TRBD2. Germline V lookup: CDR1 MDHEN, CDR2 SYDVKM. V lost 3 bases and J lost 5; bases outside the gene matches: 4. CDR3 size: 14 residues. The CDR3 DNA follows: TGTGCCAGCAGTTTGCGGGAGGGCCACGAGACCCAGTACTTC. Translating gives CASSLREGHETQYF.

The chain couples TRBV20-1 to TRBJ2-7; D may correspond to TRBD1 or TRBD2 (5 bases each). The CDR3 is 13 amino acids. Germline values: CDR1 DFQATT, CDR2 SNEGSKA (reference sequence). V shed 6 bases and J shed 0 bases, with 12 bases lying between them. CDR3 sequence reads: CSARDGSSYEQYF. The CDR3 region has the DNA TGCAGTGCCAGGGATGGGAGCTCCTACGAGCAGTACTTC.

This clonotype was recorded at least ten times. This sequence joins TRBV5-1 and TRBJ2-1; D is ambiguous. The CDR3 runs 16 residues. Germline CDR1 SGHRS, CDR2 YFSETQ. Trimming took off 0 bases at V and 0 bases at J, with 10 bases between the two ends. The CDR3 protein is CASSLGAVSSYNEQFF. The CDR3 coding sequence is TGCGCCAGCAGCTTGGGGGCAGTAAGCTCCTACAATGAGCAGTTCTTC.

The sample holds a few counts of this clonotype. The CDR3 region is CASSWSDSQYF. In DNA, the CDR3 is TGTGCCAGCAGTTGGTCTGACAGTCAGTACTTC. The J gene is TRBJ2-7, the V gene TRBV6-5; D may be TRBD1 (5 bases). Trimming took 4 bases from V and 10 from J, leaving 11 bases between them. Germline V gene lookup returns CDR1 MNHEY and CDR2 SVGAGI. This CDR3 spans 11 amino acids.

This clonotype turned up a few times. The rearrangement joins TRBV29-1 to TRBJ2-7, with a weak D call TRBD1 (5 bases). Trimming removed 7 bases at V and 4 bases at J, with 11 bases between. The CDR3 totals 11 residues. Looked up from germline, CDR1 is SQVTM and CDR2 is ANQGSEA. CDR3 nucleotides: TGCAGCGGGGGCCTGACTTACGAGCAGTACTTC. Its translation: CSGGLTYEQYF.

This clonotype has at least ten counts. The chain couples TRBV2 to TRBJ2-1; no firm D call. CDR1 and CDR2 (germline): SNHLY, FYNNEI. V lost 8 bases and J lost 6, with 11 bases in between. The CDR3 sequence is 12 residues long. The CDR3 region is CASEVGPNEQFF. The CDR3 coding sequence is TGTGCCAGCGAAGTAGGGCCCAATGAGCAGTTCTTC. Using reference TRBV2 and TRBJ2-1 for the parts outside the CDR3, the full variable domain is EPEVTQTPSHQVTQMGQEVILRCVPISNHLYFYWYRQILGQKVEFLVSFYNNEISEKSEIFDDQFSVERPDGSNFTLKIRSTKLEDSAMYFCASEVGPNEQFFGPGTRLTVL.

The V call is TRBV28, the J call TRBJ1-2, with D uncertain. CDR1 is MDHEN and CDR2 is SYDVKM in the germline V gene. V lost 1 base, J lost 4 bases, and 13 bases lay in between. The CDR3 runs to 15 residues. The CDR3 reads CASSLYGRAGYGYTF. The CDR3 DNA follows: TGTGCCAGCAGTTTATATGGGAGGGCAGGCTATGGCTACACCTTC.

The V call is TRBV28, the J call TRBJ2-7; no reliable D call. The germline CDR1 and CDR2 sequences are MDHEN and SYDVKM. V was cut by 2 bases and J by 7 bases, with 15 bases left in between. The CDR3 loop spans 14 amino acids. CDR3 nucleotides: TGTGCCAGCAGTTTAATCGGACCCGGAAGGGAGCAGTACTTC. It encodes CASSLIGPGREQYF.

This clonotype was detected only a few times. The rearrangement links TRBV7-2 to TRBJ1-4; no definite D call. The germline CDR1 and CDR2 sequences are SGHTA and FQGNSA. This CDR3 has 14 residues. V was clipped by 4 bases and J by 8 bases, with 14 bases between them. CDR3 region: CASSSMTVHEKLFF. The CDR3 DNA sequence: TGTGCCAGCAGCTCCATGACGGTACACGAAAAACTGTTTTTT. The full variable domain, its missing parts supplied by reference TRBV7-2 and TRBJ1-4, is GAGVSQSPSNKVTEKGKDVELRCDPISGHTALYWYRQSLGQGLEFLIYFQGNSAPDKSGLPSDRFSAERTGGSVSTLTIQRTQQEDSAVYLCASSSMTVHEKLFFGSGTQLSVL.

The table lists this clonotype with a few counts. The chain combines TRBV7-9 with TRBJ2-1; 11 bases align to TRBD2. The CDR3 covers 14 residues. With V trimmed by 1 base and J by 10 bases, 3 bases remained unmatched. Germline V lookup: CDR1 SEHNR, CDR2 FQNEAQ (reference sequence). CDR3 DNA: TGTGCCAGCAGCTTAGGGCCTAGCGGGAGGGAGCAGTTCTTC. It translates to CASSLGPSGREQFF.

The CDR3 DNA is TGTGCCAGCAGCTTAGCGAGTGGCGGGGGTCTGATTGGCAATGAGCAGTTCTTC. This gives the protein CASSLASGGGLIGNEQFF. This sequence joins TRBV11-1 and TRBJ2-1, with 7 bases fitting TRBD2. J lost 6 bases, V lost 0 bases, and 14 bases had no gene match. Looked up from germline, CDR1 is SGHAT and CDR2 is FQDESV (reference sequence). CDR3 size: 18 residues. Filled out from reference TRBV11-1 and TRBJ2-1, the complete variable domain reads EAEVAQSPRYKITEKSQAVAFWCDPISGHATLYWYRQILGQGPELLVQFQDESVVDDSQLPKDRFSAERLKGVDSTLKIQPAELGDSAMYLCASSLASGGGLIGNEQFFGPGTRLTVL.

V usage is TRBV7-2 and J usage is TRBJ2-7, with 8 nucleotides matching TRBD1. Germline CDR1 is SGHTA and CDR2 is FQGNSA. This CDR3 contains 14 residues. With V trimmed by 7 bases and J by 7 bases, 12 bases remained unmatched. DNA of the CDR3: TGTGCCAGCACACAGGACAGGGTACGTCCAGAGCAGTACTTC. Amino acids: CASTQDRVRPEQYF.

The V call is TRBV7-9, the J call TRBJ1-2, with no clear D. The CDR3 consists of 17 residues. CDR1 is SEHNR, CDR2 FQNEAQ, per germline (reference sequence). Trimming took off 3 bases at V and 1 base at J, with 18 bases between the two ends. CDR3 amino acids: CASSLDAWTSINYGYTF. The CDR3 nucleotides are TGTGCCAGCAGCTTGGACGCTTGGACTTCCATTAACTATGGCTACACCTTC.

This clonotype was seen a handful of times. The rearrangement links TRBV20-1 to TRBJ2-6; TRBD1 or TRBD2 may be the D gene (6 bases each). Germline CDR1 DFQATT, CDR2 SNEGSKA (reference sequence). The CDR3 length is 16 residues. V was shortened by 1 base and J by 3 bases, with 13 bases between the two germline ends. The CDR3 bases are TGCAGTGCTAGAGCCGGGGGCGAAGGTGGGGCCAACGTCCTGACTTTC. It is translated as CSARAGGEGGANVLTF.

The V call is TRBV27, the J call TRBJ2-7; maybe TRBD2 (6 bases). V dropped 6 bases and J dropped 2 bases, with 17 bases sitting between them. The germline gives CDR1 MNHEY, CDR2 SMNVEV (reference sequence). The CDR3 loop spans 15 amino acids. The CDR3 here is CASREISGGTYEQYF. In DNA, the CDR3 is TGTGCCAGCAGGGAAATTAGCGGAGGCACCTACGAGCAGTACTTC.